This T cell receptor beta chain emerged from a study of long-term antiretroviral therapy in people with HIV. Overall study findings and caveats: Pre-ART-expanded clones dominated the repertoire at all time points. Possibly under older ART regimens, blood was drawn between about 2003 and 2017.

The immunoSEQ assay was v3.0, run at survey level. Data came from immunoSEQ multiplex PCR; TCRdb stores just in-frame clones and leaves some out. The table includes around 18,000 clones, over 65% detected once. The germline CDR1 and CDR2 sequences are KGHSH and LQKENI. Trimming removed 5 bases from V and 0 bases from J, with 14 bases in between. This CDR3 comprises 16 residues. Comments on this clone: The antigen is not known.

This receptor was taken from a woman aged 45-60 years with HIV. This sample comprised unsorted PBMCs, obtained 0.5 years before starting antiretroviral therapy. The rearrangement joins TRBV18 to TRBJ2-4, with D tentatively TRBD1 (5 bases). DNA for the CDR3: TGTGCCAGCTCAGAAGGGGTTCAACTAGCCAAAAACATTCAGTACTTC. Protein sequence: CASSEGVQLAKNIQYF.